This T cell receptor beta chain came from a study of blood T cell repertoires in COVID-19. Clones were read by immunoSEQ multiplex PCR, and TCRdb kept only the in-frame ones, dropping some. In the table there are roughly 400,000 clones, around 87% of which are singletons. The CDR3 totals 16 residues. J gave up 4 bases and V 2 bases, and 3 bases lay outside the gene matches. The germline gives CDR1 MNHEY, CDR2 SVGAGI. Participants reported their clinical history, and cohort assignment relied on those reports. The sample was PBMCs or T cells enriched from blood (not recorded which). The chain is built from TRBV6-5 and TRBJ2-5, with TRBD2 matching 14 bases. This receptor was taken from a man aged 25-45 years who had recovered from COVID-19. In DNA form, the CDR3 reads TGTGCCAGCAGTTACGGGACTAGCGGGAGATTAGAGACCCAGTACTTC. Protein: CASSYGTSGRLETQYF.